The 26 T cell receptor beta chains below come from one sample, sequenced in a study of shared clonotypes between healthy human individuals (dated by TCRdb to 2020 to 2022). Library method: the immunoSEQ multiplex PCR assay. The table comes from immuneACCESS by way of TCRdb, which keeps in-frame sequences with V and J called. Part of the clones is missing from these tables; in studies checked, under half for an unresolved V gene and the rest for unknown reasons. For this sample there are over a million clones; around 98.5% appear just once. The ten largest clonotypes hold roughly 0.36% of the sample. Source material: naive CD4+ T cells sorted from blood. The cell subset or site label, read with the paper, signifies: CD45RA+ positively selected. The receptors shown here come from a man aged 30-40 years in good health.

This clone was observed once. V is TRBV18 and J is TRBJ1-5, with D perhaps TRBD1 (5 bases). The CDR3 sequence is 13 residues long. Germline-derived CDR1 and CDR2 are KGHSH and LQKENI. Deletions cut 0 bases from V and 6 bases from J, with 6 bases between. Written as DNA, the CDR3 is TGTGCCAGCTCACCACCCCAGGGTCAGCCCCAGCATTTT. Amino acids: CASSPPQGQPQHF.

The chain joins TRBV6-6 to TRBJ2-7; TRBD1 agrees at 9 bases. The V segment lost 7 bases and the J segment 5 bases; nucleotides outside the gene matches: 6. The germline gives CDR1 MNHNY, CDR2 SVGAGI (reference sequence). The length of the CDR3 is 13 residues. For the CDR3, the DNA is TGTGCCAGCAAGCCGGGACAGGGCCACGAGCAGTACTTC. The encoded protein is CASKPGQGHEQYF.

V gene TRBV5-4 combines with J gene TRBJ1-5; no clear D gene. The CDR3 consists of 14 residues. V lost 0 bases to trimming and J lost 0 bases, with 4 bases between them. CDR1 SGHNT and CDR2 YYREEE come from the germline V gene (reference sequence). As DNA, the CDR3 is TGTGCCAGCAGCTTGGCCGGTAGCAATCAGCCCCAGCATTTT. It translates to CASSLAGSNQPQHF. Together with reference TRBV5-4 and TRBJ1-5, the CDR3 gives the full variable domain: ETGVTQSPTHLIKTRGQQVTLRCSSQSGHNTVSWYQQALGQGPQFIFQYYREEENGRGNFPPRFSGLQFPNYSSELNVNALELDDSALYLCASSLAGSNQPQHFGDGTRLSIL.

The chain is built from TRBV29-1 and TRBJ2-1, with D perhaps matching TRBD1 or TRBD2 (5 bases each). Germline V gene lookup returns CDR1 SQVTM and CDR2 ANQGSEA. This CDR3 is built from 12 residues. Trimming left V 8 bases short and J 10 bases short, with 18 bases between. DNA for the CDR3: TGCAGCCTCTCCGGGGCAGGCGGGGAGCAGTTCTTC. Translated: CSLSGAGGEQFF.

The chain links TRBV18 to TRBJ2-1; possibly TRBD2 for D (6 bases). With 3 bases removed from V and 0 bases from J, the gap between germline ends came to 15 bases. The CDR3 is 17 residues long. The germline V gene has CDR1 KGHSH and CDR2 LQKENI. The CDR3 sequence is CASSPRSGGDSYNEQFF. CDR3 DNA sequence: TGTGCCAGCTCACCGCGGTCTGGCGGGGACTCCTACAATGAGCAGTTCTTC. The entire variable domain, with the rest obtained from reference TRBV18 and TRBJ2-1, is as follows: NAGVMQNPRHLVRRRGQEARLRCSPMKGHSHVYWYRQLPEEGLKFMVYLQKENIIDESGMPKERFSAEFPKEGPSILRIQQVVRGDSAAYFCASSPRSGGDSYNEQFFGPGTRLTVL.

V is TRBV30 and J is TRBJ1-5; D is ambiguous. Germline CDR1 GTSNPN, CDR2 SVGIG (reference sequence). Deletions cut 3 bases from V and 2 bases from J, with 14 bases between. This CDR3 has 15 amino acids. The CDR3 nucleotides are TGTGCCTGGAGCGCGGGGTCCTCGGGCAATCAGCCCCAGCATTTT. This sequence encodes CAWSAGSSGNQPQHF.

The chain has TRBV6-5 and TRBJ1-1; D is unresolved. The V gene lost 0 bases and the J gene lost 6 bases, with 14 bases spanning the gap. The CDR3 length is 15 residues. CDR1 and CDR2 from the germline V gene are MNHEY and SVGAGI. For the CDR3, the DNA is TGTGCCAGCAGTTACTCTGCCGGGCCGCCCTCTGAAGCTTTCTTT. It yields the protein CASSYSAGPPSEAFF.

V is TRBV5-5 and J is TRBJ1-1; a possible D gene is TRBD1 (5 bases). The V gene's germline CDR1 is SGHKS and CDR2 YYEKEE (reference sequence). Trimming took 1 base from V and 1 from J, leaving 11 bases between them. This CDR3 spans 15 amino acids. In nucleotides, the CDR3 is TGTGCCAGCAGCTTGTCCCCAGGGCCGAACACTGAAGCTTTCTTT. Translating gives CASSLSPGPNTEAFF.

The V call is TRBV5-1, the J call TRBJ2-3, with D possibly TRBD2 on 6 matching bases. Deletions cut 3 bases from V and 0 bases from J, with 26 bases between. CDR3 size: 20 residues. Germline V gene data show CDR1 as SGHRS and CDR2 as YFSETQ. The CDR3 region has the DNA TGCGCCAGCAGCTCCCGCGGGACTGGGTGGATTAAAATTAGCACAGATACGCAGTATTTT. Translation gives CASSSRGTGWIKISTDTQYF.

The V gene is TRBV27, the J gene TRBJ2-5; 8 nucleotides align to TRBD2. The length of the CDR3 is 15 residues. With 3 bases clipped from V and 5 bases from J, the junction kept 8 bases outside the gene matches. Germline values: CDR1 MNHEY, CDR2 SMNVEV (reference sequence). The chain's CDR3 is CASSFFGRVPETQYF. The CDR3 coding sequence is TGTGCCAGCAGTTTTTTCGGGAGGGTCCCCGAGACCCAGTACTTC.

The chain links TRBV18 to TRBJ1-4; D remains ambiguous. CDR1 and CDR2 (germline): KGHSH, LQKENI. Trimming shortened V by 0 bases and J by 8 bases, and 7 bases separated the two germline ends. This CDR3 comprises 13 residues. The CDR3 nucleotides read TGTGCCAGCTCACCACCTGACTGGGAAAAACTGTTTTTT. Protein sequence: CASSPPDWEKLFF.

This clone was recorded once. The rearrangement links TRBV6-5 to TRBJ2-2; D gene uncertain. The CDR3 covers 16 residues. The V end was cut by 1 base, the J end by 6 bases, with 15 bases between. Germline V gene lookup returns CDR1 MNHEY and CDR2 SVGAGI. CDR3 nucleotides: TGTGCCAGCAGTTACTTGGCCTCTCGTAGGGCCGGGGAGCTGTTTTTT. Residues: CASSYLASRRAGELFF.

The CDR3 region is CASSVPIGSYNEQFF. The CDR3 region has the DNA TGTGCCAGCAGTGTCCCGATAGGTAGCTACAATGAGCAGTTCTTC. This rearrangement joins TRBV28 to TRBJ2-1; no clear D gene. Germline CDR1 reads MDHEN; CDR2 reads SYDVKM. The CDR3 is 15 amino acids. V was cut by 5 bases and J by 3 bases, with 14 bases left in between.

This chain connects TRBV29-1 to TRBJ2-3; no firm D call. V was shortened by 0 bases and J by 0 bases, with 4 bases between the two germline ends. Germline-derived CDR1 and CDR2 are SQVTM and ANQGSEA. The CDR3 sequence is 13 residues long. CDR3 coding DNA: TGCAGCGTTGAAGATGCCAGCACAGATACGCAGTATTTT. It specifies CSVEDASTDTQYF.

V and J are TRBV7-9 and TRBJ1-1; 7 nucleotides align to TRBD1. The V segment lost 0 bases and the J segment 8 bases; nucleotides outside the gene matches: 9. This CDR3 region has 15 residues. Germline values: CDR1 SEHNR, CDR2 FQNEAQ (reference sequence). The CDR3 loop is CASSLAEGRGKEAFF. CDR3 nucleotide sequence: TGTGCCAGCAGCTTAGCTGAGGGCAGGGGGAAAGAAGCTTTCTTT.

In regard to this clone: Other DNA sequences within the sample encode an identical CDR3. CDR3 DNA sequence: TGTGCCAGCAGTTTGGGGCAGTCCAATCAGCCCCAGCATTTT. Protein: CASSLGQSNQPQHF. V and J are TRBV28 and TRBJ1-5; D is perhaps TRBD1 (5 bases). V lost 3 bases and J lost 3, with 9 bases in between. The CDR3 consists of 14 residues. Germline-derived CDR1 and CDR2 are MDHEN and SYDVKM. The complete variable domain, with remaining parts taken from reference TRBV28 and TRBJ1-5, reads DVKVTQSSRYLVKRTGEKVFLECVQDMDHENMFWYRQDPGLGLRLIYFSYDVKMKEKGDIPEGYSVSREKKERFSLILESASTNQTSMYLCASSLGQSNQPQHFGDGTRLSIL.

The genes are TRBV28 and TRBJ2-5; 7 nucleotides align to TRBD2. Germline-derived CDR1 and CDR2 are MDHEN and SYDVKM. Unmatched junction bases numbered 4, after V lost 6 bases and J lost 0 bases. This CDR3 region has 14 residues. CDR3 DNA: TGTGCCAGCAGCTCTACTAGCGACCAAGAGACCCAGTACTTC. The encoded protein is CASSSTSDQETQYF.

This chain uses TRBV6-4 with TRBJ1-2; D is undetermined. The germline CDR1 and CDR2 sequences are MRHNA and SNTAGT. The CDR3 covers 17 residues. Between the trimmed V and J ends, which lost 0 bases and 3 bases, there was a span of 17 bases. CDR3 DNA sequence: TGTGCCAGCAGTGACTCCGATAGTGGGCCGGTGGACTATGGCTACACCTTC. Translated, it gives CASSDSDSGPVDYGYTF.

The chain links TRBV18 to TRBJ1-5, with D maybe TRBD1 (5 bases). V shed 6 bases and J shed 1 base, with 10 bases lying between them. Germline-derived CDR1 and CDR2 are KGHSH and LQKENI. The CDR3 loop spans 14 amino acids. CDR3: CASSSRDSNQPQHF. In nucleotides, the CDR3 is TGTGCCAGCTCTTCGAGGGACAGCAATCAGCCCCAGCATTTT.

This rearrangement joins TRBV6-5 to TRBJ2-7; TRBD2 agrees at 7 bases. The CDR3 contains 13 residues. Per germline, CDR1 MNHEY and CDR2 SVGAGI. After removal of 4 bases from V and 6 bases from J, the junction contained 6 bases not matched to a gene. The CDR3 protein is CASSSTRLAEQYF. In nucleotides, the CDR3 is TGTGCCAGCAGTTCAACCCGACTAGCCGAGCAGTACTTC.

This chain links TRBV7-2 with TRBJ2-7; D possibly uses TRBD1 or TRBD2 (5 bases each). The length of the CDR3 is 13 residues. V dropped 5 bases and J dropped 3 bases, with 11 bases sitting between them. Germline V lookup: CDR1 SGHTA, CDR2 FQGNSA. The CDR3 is CASSPGTVYEQYF. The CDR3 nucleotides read TGTGCCAGCAGCCCCGGGACGGTCTACGAGCAGTACTTC.

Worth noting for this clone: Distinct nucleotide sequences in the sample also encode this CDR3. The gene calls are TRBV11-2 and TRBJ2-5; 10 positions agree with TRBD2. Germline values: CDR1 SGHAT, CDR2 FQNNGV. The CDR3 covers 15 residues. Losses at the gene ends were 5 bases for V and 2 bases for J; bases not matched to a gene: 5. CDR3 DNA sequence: TGTGCCAGCAGCCTAGGACTAGCGGTTCAAGAGACCCAGTACTTC. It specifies CASSLGLAVQETQYF.

The chain's CDR3 is CASSKGTGVGQPQHF. CDR3 sequence (DNA): TGTGCCAGTAGTAAGGGGACAGGGGTTGGCCAGCCCCAGCATTTT. The chain carries TRBV19 and TRBJ1-5; 10 nucleotides align to TRBD1. V was pared by 4 bases and J by 7 bases, with 7 bases of the junction left unmatched. The CDR3 runs to 15 residues. Germline values: CDR1 LNHDA, CDR2 SQIVND (reference sequence).

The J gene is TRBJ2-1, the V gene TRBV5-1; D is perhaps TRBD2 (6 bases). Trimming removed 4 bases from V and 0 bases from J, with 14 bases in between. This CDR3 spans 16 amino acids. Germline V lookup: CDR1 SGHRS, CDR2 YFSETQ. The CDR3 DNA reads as TGCGCCAGCAGCGAGAGGAGGGCCAGCTCCTACAATGAGCAGTTCTTC. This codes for CASSERRASSYNEQFF.

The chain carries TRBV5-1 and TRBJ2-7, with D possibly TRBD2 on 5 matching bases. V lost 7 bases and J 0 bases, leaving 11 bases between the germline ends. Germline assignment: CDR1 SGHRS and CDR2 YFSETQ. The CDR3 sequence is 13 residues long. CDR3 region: CASSRAFSYEQYF. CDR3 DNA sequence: TGCGCCAGCTCGCGGGCCTTCTCCTACGAGCAGTACTTC.

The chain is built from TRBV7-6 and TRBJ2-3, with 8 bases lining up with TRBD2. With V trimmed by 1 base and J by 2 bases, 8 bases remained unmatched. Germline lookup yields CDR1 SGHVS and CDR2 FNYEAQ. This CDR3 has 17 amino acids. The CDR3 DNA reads TGTGCCAGCAGCTTAGGGGGAACTAGCGGATACACAGATACGCAGTATTTT. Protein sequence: CASSLGGTSGYTDTQYF. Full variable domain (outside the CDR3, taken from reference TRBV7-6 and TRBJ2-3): GAGVSQSPRYKVTKRGQDVALRCDPISGHVSLYWYRQALGQGPEFLTYFNYEAQQDKSGLPNDRFSAERPEGSISTLTIQRTEQRDSAMYRCASSLGGTSGYTDTQYFGPGTRLTVL.